This T cell receptor beta chain was identified during a study of shared clonotypes between healthy human individuals. Whole-study results and caveats: What naive subsets generally showed was a larger estimated richness than memory subsets showed.

TCRdb's copy holds only in-frame clones and misses some; the assay was immunoSEQ multiplex PCR. The sample consists of 1,500,000 or so clones, about 98.5% of them appearing once. A remark on this clone: Antigen: not known.

The CDR3 covers 12 residues. The germline V gene has CDR1 SQVTM and CDR2 ANQGSEA. Trimming at V came to 6 bases and at J to 2 bases, leaving 4 bases not matched to a gene. This sequence joins TRBV29-1 and TRBJ2-7, with 7 bases identical to TRBD1. The receptor comes from a man aged 25 to 40 in good health. The sample was naive CD4+ T cells sorted from blood. Subset in this sample: CD45RA+ positively selected. The CDR3 protein is CSVMTGPYEQYF. CDR3 coding DNA: TGCAGCGTGATGACAGGGCCCTACGAGCAGTACTTC.